The clone carrying this T cell receptor (beta chain) was picked up many times. Its antigen is as yet unknown. This entry belongs to a study of post-analysis software for immune sequencing data. Study as a whole: Relapsing-remitting, secondary progressive and progressive-relapsing forms of multiple sclerosis all featured among disease courses. Study observations and caveats: Significantly lower normalized Chao1 diversity was found in patients with multiple sclerosis relative to controls.

Presence of unique molecular identifiers characterized the TCR beta cDNA libraries. A single record per CDR3 protein comes from TCRdb applying MiXCR to the PCR reads. The top ten hold around 4.7% of the sample, which has some 260,000 distinct CDR3 sequences, 30% to 45% seen once. This TCR derives from a girl between 5 and 17 years old with multiple sclerosis. The sequenced material came from blood.

The CDR3 region is CASSYRTGEGYEQYF. The CDR3 DNA sequence: TGTGCCAGCAGTTATCGGACAGGGGAAGGTTACGAGCAGTACTTC. The chain employs TRBV6-2 or TRBV6-3 and TRBJ2-7, with 9 bases matching TRBD1. Per germline, CDR1 MNHEY and CDR2 SVGEGT. With V trimmed by 3 bases and J by 4 bases, 7 bases remained unmatched. The CDR3 has 15 amino acids.